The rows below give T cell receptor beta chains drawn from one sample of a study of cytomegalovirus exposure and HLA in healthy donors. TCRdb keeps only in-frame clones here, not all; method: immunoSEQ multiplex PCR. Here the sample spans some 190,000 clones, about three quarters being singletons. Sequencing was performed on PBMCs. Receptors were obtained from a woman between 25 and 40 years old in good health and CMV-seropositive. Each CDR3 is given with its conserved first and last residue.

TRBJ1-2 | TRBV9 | CASSGTGVNGYTF
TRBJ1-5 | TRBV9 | CASSENFGPQHF
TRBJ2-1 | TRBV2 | CASGPGQGRNEQFF
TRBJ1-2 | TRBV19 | CASSLQGFGYTF
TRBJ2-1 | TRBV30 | CAWSSVALSYNEQFF
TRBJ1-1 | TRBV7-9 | CASSLRRQGNTEAFF
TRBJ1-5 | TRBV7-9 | CASSLVGSNQPQHF
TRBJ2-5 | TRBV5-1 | CASSSGGAGETQYF
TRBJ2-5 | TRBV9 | CASSVGASGGIQETQYF
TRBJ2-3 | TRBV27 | CASTMRQGITDTQYF
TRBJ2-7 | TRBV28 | CASSLSAGGAYEQYF
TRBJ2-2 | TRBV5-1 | CASRADTGELFF
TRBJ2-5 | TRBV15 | CATSTGDSKETQYF
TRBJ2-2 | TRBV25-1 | CASTPTRGNTGELFF
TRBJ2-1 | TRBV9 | CASSVAGYNEQFF
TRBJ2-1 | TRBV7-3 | CASSSTGGDEQFF
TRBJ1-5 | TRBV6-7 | CASSPNSGRGLDGEDQPQHF
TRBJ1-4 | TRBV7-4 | CASSSPPTGGEKLFF
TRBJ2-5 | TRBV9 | CASSSQGPETQYF
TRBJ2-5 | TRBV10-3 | CAISEPDPRGTQYF
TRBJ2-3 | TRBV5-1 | CASSLYSASAQYF
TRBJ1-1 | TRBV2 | CATYMNTEAFF
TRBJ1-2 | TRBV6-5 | CASSYTGVNGYTF
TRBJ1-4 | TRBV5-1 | CASSLVSGSNEKLFF
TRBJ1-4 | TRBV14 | CASSPRTTTNEKLFF
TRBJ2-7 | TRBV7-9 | CASSPREDRYEQYF
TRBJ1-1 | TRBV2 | CASTDDRGTEAFF
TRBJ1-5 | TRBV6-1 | CASNMAGSNQPQHF
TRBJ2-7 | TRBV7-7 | CASSPGRGQGADEQYF
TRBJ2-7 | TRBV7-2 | CASSLGSGPHEQYF
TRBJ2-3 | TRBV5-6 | CASSLTGPDTQYF
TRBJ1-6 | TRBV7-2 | CASSVTQVGDSPLHF
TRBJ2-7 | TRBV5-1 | CASRRTGKDEQYF
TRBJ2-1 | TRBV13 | CASSPMGGSGNEQFF
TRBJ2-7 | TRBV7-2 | CASSEPGLPLIEQYF
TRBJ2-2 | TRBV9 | CASSVAPAGTNTGELFF
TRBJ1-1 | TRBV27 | CASGQGGTEAFF
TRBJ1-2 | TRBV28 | CASSPQGAPNYGYTF
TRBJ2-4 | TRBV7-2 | CATTSGGGLEWNIQYF
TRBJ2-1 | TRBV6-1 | CASRGTGGGGEQFF
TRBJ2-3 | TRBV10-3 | CATRPGQSTDTQYF
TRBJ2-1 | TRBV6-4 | CASSDSLGGYNEQFF
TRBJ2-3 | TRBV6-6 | CASGRVGHTDTQYF